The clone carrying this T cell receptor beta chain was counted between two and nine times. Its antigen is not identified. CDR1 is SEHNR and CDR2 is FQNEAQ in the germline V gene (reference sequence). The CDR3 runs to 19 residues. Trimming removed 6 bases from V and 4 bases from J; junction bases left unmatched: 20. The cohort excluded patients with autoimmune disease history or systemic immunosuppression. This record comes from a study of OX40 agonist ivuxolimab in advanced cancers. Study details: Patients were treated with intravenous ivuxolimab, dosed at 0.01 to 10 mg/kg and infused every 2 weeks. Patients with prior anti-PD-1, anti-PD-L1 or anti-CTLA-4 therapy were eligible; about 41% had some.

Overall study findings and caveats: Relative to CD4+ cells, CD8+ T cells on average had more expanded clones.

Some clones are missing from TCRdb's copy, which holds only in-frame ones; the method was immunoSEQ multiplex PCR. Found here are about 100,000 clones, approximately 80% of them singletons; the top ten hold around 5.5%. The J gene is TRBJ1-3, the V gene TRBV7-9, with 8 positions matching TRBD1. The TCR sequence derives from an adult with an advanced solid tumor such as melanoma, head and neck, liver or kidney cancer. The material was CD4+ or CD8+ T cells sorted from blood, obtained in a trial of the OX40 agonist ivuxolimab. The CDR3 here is CASRGPSEGRGRSGNTIYF. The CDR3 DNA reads TGTGCCAGCAGGGGGCCCTCCGAAGGCAGGGGGCGTTCAGGAAACACCATATATTTT.